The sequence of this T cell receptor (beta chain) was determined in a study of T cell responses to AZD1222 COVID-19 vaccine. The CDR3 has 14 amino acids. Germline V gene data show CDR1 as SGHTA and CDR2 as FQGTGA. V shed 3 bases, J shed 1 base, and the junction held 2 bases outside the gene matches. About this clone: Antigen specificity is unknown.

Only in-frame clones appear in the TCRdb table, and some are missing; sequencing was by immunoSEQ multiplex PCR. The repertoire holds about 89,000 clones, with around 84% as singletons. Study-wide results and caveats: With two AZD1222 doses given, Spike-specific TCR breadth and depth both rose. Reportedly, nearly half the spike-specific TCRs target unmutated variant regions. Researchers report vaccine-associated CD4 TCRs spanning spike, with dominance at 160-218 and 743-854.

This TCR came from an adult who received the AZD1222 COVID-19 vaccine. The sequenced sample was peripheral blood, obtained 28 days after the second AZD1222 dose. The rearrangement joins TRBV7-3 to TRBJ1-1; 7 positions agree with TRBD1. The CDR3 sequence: CASSFGQENTEAFF. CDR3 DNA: TGTGCCAGCAGCTTTGGACAGGAGAACACTGAAGCTTTCTTT.